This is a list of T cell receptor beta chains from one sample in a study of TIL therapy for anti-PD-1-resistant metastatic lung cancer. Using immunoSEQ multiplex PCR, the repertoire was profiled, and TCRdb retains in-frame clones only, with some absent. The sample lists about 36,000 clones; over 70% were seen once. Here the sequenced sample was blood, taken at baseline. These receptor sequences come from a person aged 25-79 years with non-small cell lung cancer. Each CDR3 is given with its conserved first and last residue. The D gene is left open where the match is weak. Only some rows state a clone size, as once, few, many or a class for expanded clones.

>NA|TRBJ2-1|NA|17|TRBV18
TGTGCCAGCTCACCATGGGCGGGTAGGGGTATCTACAATGAGCAGTTCTTC
CASSPWAGRGIYNEQFF
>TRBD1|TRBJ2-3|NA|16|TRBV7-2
TGTGCCAGCAGCCGACAAGCCGGACAGGGGTCAGATACGCAGTATTTT
CASSRQAGQGSDTQYF
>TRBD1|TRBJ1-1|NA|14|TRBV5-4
TGTGCCAGCAGCCGCGGGACAGGGGTCGTTGAAGCTTTCTTT
CASSRGTGVVEAFF
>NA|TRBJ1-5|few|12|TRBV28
TGTGCCAGCAGTTTAGGGGGCCAGCCCCAGCATTTT
CASSLGGQPQHF
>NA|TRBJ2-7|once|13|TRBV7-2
TGTGCCAGCAGCTTTAGCGAATCCTACGAGCAGTACTTC
CASSFSESYEQYF
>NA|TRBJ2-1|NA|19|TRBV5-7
TGTGCCAGCAGCTTGTGGAGACTGAGGAGCTCTCGCAACTACAATGAGCAGTTCTTC
CASSLWRLRSSRNYNEQFF
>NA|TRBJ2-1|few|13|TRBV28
TGTGCCAGCAGAGCTAGCTCCTACAATGAGCAGTTCTTC
CASRASSYNEQFF
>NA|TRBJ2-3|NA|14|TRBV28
TGTGCCAGCAGTCCTCCAGGGTCGCGTTATACGCAGTATTTT
CASSPPGSRYTQYF
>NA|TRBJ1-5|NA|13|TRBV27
TGTGCCAGCAGTGTAGAGGGGTATCAGCCCCAGCATTTT
CASSVEGYQPQHF
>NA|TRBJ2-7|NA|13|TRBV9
TGTGCCAGCAGCGTAGGACCGAGCTACGAGCAGTACTTC
CASSVGPSYEQYF
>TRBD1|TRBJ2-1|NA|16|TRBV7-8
TGTGCCAGTAATCCCTTCCCGGGGACAGGGATGAATGAGCAGTTCTTC
CASNPFPGTGMNEQFF
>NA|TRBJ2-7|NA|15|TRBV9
TGTGCCAGCAGCGCAGAGACAGGCCTTTCCTACGAGCAGTACTTC
CASSAETGLSYEQYF
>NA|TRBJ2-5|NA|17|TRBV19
TGTGCCAGTAGTACCCCCGGTGGTGGGGAGCCGGCGGGGACCCAGTACTTC
CASSTPGGGEPAGTQYF
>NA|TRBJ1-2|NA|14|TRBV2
TGTGCCAGCAGAGCCCGGGACACCAACTATGGCTACACCTTC
CASRARDTNYGYTF
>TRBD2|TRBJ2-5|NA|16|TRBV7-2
TGTGCCAGCAGCCACAAAAGCGGGAGCAGTCAAGAGACCCAGTACTTC
CASSHKSGSSQETQYF
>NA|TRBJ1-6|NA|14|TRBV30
TGTGCCTTCACTGCAGGGACGGATAATTCACCCCTCCACTTT
CAFTAGTDNSPLHF
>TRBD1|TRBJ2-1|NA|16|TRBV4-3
TGCGCCAGCAGCCAAGTGACAGGGGGTCTATACAATGAGCAGTTCTTC
CASSQVTGGLYNEQFF
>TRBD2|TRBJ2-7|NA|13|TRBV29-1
TGCAGCGTGCCTAGCGGGAGTTTGAACGAGCAGTACTTC
CSVPSGSLNEQYF
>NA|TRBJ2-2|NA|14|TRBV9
TGTGCCAGCGGGGGACTTTCGAACACCGGGGAGCTGTTTTTT
CASGGLSNTGELFF
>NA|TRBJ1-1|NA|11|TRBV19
TGTGCCAGTAGTATGTACACTGAAGCTTTCTTT
CASSMYTEAFF
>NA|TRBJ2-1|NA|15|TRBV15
TGTGCCACCAGCGGTAGCGGAAGACCCTTCAATGAGCAGTTCTTC
CATSGSGRPFNEQFF
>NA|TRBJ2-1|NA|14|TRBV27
TGTGCCAGCAGCATCGTAAGCTCCTACAATGAGCAGTTCTTC
CASSIVSSYNEQFF
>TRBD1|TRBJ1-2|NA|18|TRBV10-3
TGTGCCATCAGTGAGAACCGCCGACAGGGTCCCTTTTCGTTTGTCTACACCTTC
CAISENRRQGPFSFVYTF
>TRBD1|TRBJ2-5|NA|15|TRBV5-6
TGTGCCAGCAGCCCCGGGACAGGCAACCAAGAGACCCAGTACTTC
CASSPGTGNQETQYF
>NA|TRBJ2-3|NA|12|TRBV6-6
TGTGCCAGCAGTATTTACGAAGATACGCAGTATTTT
CASSIYEDTQYF
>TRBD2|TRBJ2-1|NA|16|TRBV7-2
TGTGCCAGCAGCTTAGTCCCTAGCGGGAAGGACAATGAGCAGTTCTTC
CASSLVPSGKDNEQFF
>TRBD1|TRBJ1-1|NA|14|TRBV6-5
TGTGCCAGCAGTCGGGACAGCCTTTACACTGAAGCTTTCTTT
CASSRDSLYTEAFF
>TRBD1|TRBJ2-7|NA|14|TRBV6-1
TGTGCCAGCAGTGGGACAGGGAGAAGTTACGAGCAGTACTTC
CASSGTGRSYEQYF
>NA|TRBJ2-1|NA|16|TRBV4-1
TGCGCCAGCAGCCAAGCAGGCACCCCCTTATACAATGAGCAGTTCTTC
CASSQAGTPLYNEQFF
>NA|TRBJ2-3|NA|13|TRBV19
TGTGCCAGTAGTGCAGGGTGGACAGATACGCAGTATTTT
CASSAGWTDTQYF
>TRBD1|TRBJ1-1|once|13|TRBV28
TGTGCCAGCAGTTTACCCGCCACAGGGGGAGCTTTCTTT
CASSLPATGGAFF
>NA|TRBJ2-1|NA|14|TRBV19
TGTGCCAGTAGTATAGTACCCAGGGGGGATGAGCAGTTCTTC
CASSIVPRGDEQFF
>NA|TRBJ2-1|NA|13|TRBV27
TGTGCCACTCAGGTGCCCCCTTACAATGAGCAGTTCTTC
CATQVPPYNEQFF
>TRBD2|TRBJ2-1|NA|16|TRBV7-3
TGTGCCAGCAGCCAAGATTCGGCTAGCGGGAGACGAGAGCAGTTCTTC
CASSQDSASGRREQFF
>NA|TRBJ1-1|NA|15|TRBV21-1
TGTGCCAGCAGCAGAGAGGGACAGGGCCGGACTGAAGCTTTCTTT
CASSREGQGRTEAFF
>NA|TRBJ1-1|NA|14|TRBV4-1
TGCGCCAGCAGCCAAGAGAGGGAAGGCACTGAAGCTTTCTTT
CASSQEREGTEAFF
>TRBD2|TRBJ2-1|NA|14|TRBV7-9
TGTGCCAGCAGCTTAGCCGGACTAGCGGGAGAGCAGTTCTTC
CASSLAGLAGEQFF
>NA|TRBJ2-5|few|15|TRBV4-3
TGCGCCAGCAGCCAAGACAGGGTCTCAGGGGAGACCCAGTACTTC
CASSQDRVSGETQYF
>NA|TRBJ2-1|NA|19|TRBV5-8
TGTGCCAGCATCCCCGGGACAAGCAAAGGGTTGCGGGGAGACGGCGAGCAGTTCTTC
CASIPGTSKGLRGDGEQFF
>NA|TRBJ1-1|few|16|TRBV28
TGTGCCAGCAGTGCGGCCGTGGGCAGTATGAACACTGAAGCTTTCTTT
CASSAAVGSMNTEAFF
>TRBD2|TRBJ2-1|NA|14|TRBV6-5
TGTGCCAGCAGTTATTGGACTAGCGTACGTGAGCAGTTCTTC
CASSYWTSVREQFF
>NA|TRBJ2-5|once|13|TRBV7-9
TGTGCCAGCAGCCTTCAGGGACAAGAGACCCAGTACTTC
CASSLQGQETQYF
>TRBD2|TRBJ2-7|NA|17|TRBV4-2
TGTGCCAGCAGCCAAGCGGATAGCGGGGGGGCCACCTGGGAGCAGTACTTC
CASSQADSGGATWEQYF
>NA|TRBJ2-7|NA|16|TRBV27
TGTGCCAGCAGTCTGAACCCCCCGGGAGCTAATTACGAGCAGTACTTC
CASSLNPPGANYEQYF
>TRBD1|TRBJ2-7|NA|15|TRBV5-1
TGCGCCAGCAGCGCCCTCCGGGACAGGTCCCACGAGCAGTACTTC
CASSALRDRSHEQYF
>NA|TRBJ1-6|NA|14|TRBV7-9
TGTGCCAGCAGCCCCGGACAGCCAAATTCACCCCTCCACTTT
CASSPGQPNSPLHF
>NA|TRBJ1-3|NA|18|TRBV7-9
TGTGCCAGCAGCCTATACGCCTCTCAGCTCATCTCTGGAAACACCATATATTTT
CASSLYASQLISGNTIYF
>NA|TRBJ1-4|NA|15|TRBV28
TGTGCCAGCAGCTTAGGGGCGGGTAGGAGGGAAAAACTGTTTTTT
CASSLGAGRREKLFF
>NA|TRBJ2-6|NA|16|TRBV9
TGTGCCAGCAGCGTATATGAATCTTTAGGGGCCAACGTCCTGACTTTC
CASSVYESLGANVLTF
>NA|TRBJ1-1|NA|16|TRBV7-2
TGTGCCAGCAGCTTAGACTCAGGGGTTATTAGCACTGAAGCTTTCTTT
CASSLDSGVISTEAFF
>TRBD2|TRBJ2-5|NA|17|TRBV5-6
TGTGCCAGCAGCGTCCCGGGACTAGTTTATCTGGGGGAGACCCAGTACTTC
CASSVPGLVYLGETQYF